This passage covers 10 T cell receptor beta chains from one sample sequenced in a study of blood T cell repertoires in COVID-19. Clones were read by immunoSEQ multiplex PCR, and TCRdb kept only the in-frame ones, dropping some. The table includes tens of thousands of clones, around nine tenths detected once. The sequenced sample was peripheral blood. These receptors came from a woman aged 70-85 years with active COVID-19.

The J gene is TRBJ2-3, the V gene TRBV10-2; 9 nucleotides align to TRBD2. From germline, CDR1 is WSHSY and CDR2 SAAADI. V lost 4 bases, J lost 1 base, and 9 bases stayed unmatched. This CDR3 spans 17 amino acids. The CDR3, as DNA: TGCGCCAGCAGTGCCCACCGAGCGGGAGGACGCACAGATACGCAGTATTTT. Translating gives CASSAHRAGGRTDTQYF.

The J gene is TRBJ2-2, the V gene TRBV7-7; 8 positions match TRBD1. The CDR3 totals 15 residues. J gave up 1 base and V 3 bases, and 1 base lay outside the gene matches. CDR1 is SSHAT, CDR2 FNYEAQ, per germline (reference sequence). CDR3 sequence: CASSFGTGNTGELFF. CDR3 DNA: TGTGCCAGCAGCTTCGGGACAGGGAACACCGGGGAGCTGTTTTTT. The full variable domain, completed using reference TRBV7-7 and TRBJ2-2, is GAGVSQSPRYKVTKRGQDVTLRCDPISSHATLYWYQQALGQGPEFLTYFNYEAQPDKSGLPSDRFSAERPEGSISTLTIQRTEQRDSAMYRCASSFGTGNTGELFFGEGSRLTVL.

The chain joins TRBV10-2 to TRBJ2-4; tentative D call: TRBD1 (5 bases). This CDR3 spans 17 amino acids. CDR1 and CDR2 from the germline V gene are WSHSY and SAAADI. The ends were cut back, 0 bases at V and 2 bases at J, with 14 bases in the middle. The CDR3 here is CASSESRLGQTKNIQYF. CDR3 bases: TGCGCCAGCAGTGAGTCGAGGTTGGGGCAGACCAAAAACATTCAGTACTTC.

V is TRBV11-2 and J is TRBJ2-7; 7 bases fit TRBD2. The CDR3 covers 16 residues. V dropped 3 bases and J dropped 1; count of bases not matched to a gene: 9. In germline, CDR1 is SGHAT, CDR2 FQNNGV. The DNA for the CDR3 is TGTGCCAGCAGCTTCCCCAGACTAGCCCCATCCTACGAGCAGTACTTC. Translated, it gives CASSFPRLAPSYEQYF.

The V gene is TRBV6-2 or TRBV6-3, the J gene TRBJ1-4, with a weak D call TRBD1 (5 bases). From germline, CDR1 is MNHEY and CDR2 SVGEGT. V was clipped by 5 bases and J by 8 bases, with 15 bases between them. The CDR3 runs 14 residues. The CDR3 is CASSPTAFGEKLFF. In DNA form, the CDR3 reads TGTGCCAGCAGTCCGACAGCCTTCGGGGAAAAACTGTTTTTT.

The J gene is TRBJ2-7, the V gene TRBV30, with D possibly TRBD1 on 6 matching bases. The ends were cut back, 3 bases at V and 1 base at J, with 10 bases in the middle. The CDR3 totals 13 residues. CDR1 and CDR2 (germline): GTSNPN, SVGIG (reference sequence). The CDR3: CAWRRTASYEQYF. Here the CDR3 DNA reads TGTGCCTGGAGAAGGACAGCTTCCTACGAGCAGTACTTC.

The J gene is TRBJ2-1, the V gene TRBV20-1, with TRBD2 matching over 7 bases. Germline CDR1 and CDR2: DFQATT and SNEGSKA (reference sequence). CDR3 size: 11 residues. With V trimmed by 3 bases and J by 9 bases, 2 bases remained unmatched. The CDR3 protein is CSASRLAEQFF. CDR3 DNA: TGCAGTGCTAGCCGACTAGCTGAGCAGTTCTTC.

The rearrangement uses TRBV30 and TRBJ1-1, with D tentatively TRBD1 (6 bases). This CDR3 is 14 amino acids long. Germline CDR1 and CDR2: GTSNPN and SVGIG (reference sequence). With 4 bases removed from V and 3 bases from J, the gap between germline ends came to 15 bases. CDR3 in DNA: TGTGCCTGGACCGTGAATGACAGGTACACTGAAGCTTTCTTT. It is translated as CAWTVNDRYTEAFF.

CDR3 sequence: CASSGTGLYQPQHF. DNA of the CDR3: TGTGCCAGCAGTGGGACAGGGCTTTATCAGCCCCAGCATTTT. The V and J genes are TRBV2 and TRBJ1-5, with 8 bases aligning to TRBD1. Germline assignment: CDR1 SNHLY and CDR2 FYNNEI. The CDR3 length is 14 residues. Germline trimming cut 4 bases from V and 5 bases from J; bases unmatched to any gene: 4.

In DNA, the CDR3 is TGTGCCAGCAGCCCGGAGGGACAGGGGGCTGAAGAGCAGTACTTC. Protein sequence: CASSPEGQGAEEQYF. This rearrangement joins TRBV7-3 to TRBJ2-7, with 12 bases lining up with TRBD1. Germline V gives CDR1 SGHTA, CDR2 FQGTGA. The length of the CDR3 is 15 residues. After removal of 5 bases from V and 7 bases from J, the junction contained 9 bases not matched to a gene. Combining the CDR3 with reference TRBV7-3 and TRBJ2-7 gives the whole variable domain GAGVSQTPSNKVTEKGKYVELRCDPISGHTALYWYRQSLGQGPEFLIYFQGTGAADDSGLPNDRFFAVRPEGSVSTLKIQRTERGDSAVYLCASSPEGQGAEEQYFGPGTRLTVT.